The rows below give T cell receptor beta chains drawn from one sample of a study of control samples from healthy donors and cancer patients. Only in-frame clones appear in the TCRdb table, and some are missing; sequencing was by immunoSEQ multiplex PCR. The table includes about 170,000 clones, 94% detected once. The source material was blood. These receptors were obtained from a woman aged 18-29 years in good health. CDR3s include the opening cysteine and the closing phenylalanine or tryptophan. D genes are given only for firm matches. Some rows mark clone size as missing; the rest say once, few, many or name a class of expanded clone.

V	D	size	J	length	CDR3	DNA
TRBV28	TRBD1	-	TRBJ2-1	14	CASSLWTGSNEQFF	TGTGCCAGCAGTTTATGGACAGGGTCCAATGAGCAGTTCTTC
TRBV14	-	-	TRBJ2-2	17	CASSPGGLGRNTGELFF	TGTGCCAGCAGCCCAGGAGGATTGGGAAGGAACACCGGGGAGCTGTTTTTT
TRBV10-2	-	-	TRBJ2-1	12	CASTPRAGEQFF	TGCGCCAGCACCCCGAGGGCCGGGGAGCAGTTCTTC
TRBV10-3	-	-	TRBJ1-1	14	CAISESEGYTEAFF	TGTGCCATCAGTGAGTCAGAGGGGTACACTGAAGCTTTCTTT
TRBV11-1	-	few	TRBJ1-4	14	CASTPGPPNEKLFF	TGTGCCAGCACCCCGGGACCGCCTAATGAAAAACTGTTTTTT
TRBV7-2	-	-	TRBJ2-3	16	CASSLWTKKETDTQYF	TGTGCCAGCAGCTTATGGACCAAGAAAGAGACAGATACGCAGTATTTT
TRBV5-6	-	once	TRBJ1-6	17	CASSTPGGGLGNSPLHF	TGTGCCAGCAGCACCCCGGGTGGGGGCCTCGGGAATTCACCCCTCCACTTT
TRBV12-3/TRBV12-4	-	-	TRBJ1-5	13	CASSFGSNQPQHF	TGTGCCAGCAGTTTTGGTAGCAATCAGCCCCAGCATTTT
TRBV24-1	-	-	TRBJ1-2	12	CATSGDGVGYTF	TGTGCCACCAGTGGAGACGGAGTAGGCTACACCTTC
TRBV12-3/TRBV12-4	-	-	TRBJ2-3	12	CASSTRADTQYF	TGTGCCAGCAGTACCCGGGCAGATACGCAGTATTTT
TRBV6-2/TRBV6-3	TRBD1	-	TRBJ1-5	16	CASSPGTGLFNQPQHF	TGTGCCAGCAGTCCCGGGACAGGGTTATTCAATCAGCCCCAGCATTTT
TRBV6-5	-	-	TRBJ1-2	13	CASSLGGLYGYTF	TGTGCCAGCAGTTTGGGGGGTCTATATGGCTACACCTTC
TRBV3-1/TRBV3-2	-	-	TRBJ1-2	14	CASNHRERFYGYTF	TGTGCCAGCAATCATCGAGAAAGATTCTATGGCTACACCTTC
TRBV9	-	-	TRBJ2-1	15	CASSVDGRNYNEQFF	TGTGCCAGCAGCGTAGATGGGCGAAACTACAATGAGCAGTTCTTC
TRBV5-1	TRBD1	few	TRBJ2-7	14	CASSPWTGGYEQYF	TGCGCCAGCAGCCCATGGACAGGGGGGTACGAGCAGTACTTC
TRBV6-2/TRBV6-3	TRBD1	-	TRBJ1-1	15	CASSYQGAWGTEAFF	TGTGCCAGCAGTTATCAGGGGGCTTGGGGCACTGAAGCTTTCTTT
TRBV27	-	-	TRBJ2-1	11	CASSLYNEQFF	TGTGCCAGCAGCCTATACAATGAGCAGTTCTTC
TRBV4-2	-	once	TRBJ2-5	14	CASSQDVRGETQYF	TGTGCCAGCAGCCAAGATGTGAGGGGTGAGACCCAGTACTTC
TRBV9	TRBD1	once	TRBJ1-6	14	CASSVAQGASPLHF	TGTGCCAGCAGCGTAGCACAGGGGGCTTCACCCCTCCACTTT
TRBV18	-	-	TRBJ2-7	14	CASSPRGALDEQYF	TGTGCCAGCTCACCACGGGGGGCCTTGGACGAGCAGTACTTC
TRBV14	-	-	TRBJ1-4	14	CASSQDSFSPKLFF	TGTGCCAGCAGCCAAGATTCTTTCAGTCCAAAACTGTTTTTT
TRBV7-9	TRBD2	-	TRBJ2-1	15	CASSFDAGGENEQFF	TGTGCCAGCAGCTTTGATGCGGGGGGGGAGAATGAGCAGTTCTTC
TRBV11-2	-	-	TRBJ1-5	13	CASSLGTGQPQHF	TGTGCCAGCAGCTTGGGAACCGGGCAGCCCCAGCATTTT
TRBV6-2/TRBV6-3	TRBD1	-	TRBJ1-2	14	CASSYFDRGDGYTF	TGTGCCAGCAGTTACTTCGACAGGGGAGATGGCTACACCTTC
TRBV28	-	-	TRBJ2-2	14	CASWGQANTGELFF	TGTGCCAGCTGGGGACAAGCGAACACCGGGGAGCTGTTTTTT
TRBV18	TRBD2	-	TRBJ2-5	17	CASSPGLAGEDGETQYF	TGTGCCAGCTCTCCGGGACTAGCGGGAGAAGACGGAGAGACCCAGTACTTC
TRBV11-3	-	-	TRBJ1-1	13	CASSSVGRTEAFF	TGTGCCAGCAGCTCGGTCGGGCGCACTGAAGCTTTCTTT
TRBV12-3/TRBV12-4	-	-	TRBJ1-5	13	CASSSGFNQPQHF	TGTGCCAGCAGTTCGGGGTTCAATCAGCCCCAGCATTTT
TRBV14	-	-	TRBJ1-1	14	CASSQGWVGAEAFF	TGTGCCAGCAGCCAAGGTTGGGTAGGGGCTGAAGCTTTCTTT
TRBV2	-	-	TRBJ2-2	11	CASRGTGELFF	TGTGCCTCGAGGGGGACCGGGGAGCTGTTTTTT
TRBV10-1	TRBD1	-	TRBJ2-6	18	CASSADRGDVSGANVLTF	TGCGCCAGCAGCGCGGACAGGGGCGACGTTTCTGGGGCCAACGTCCTGACTTTC
TRBV5-1	TRBD1	-	TRBJ1-6	16	CASSLLRDRDNSPLHF	TGCGCCAGCAGCTTGCTCCGGGACAGGGATAATTCACCCCTCCACTTT
TRBV3-1/TRBV3-2	TRBD1	-	TRBJ1-1	13	CASKGRGPTEAFF	TGTGCCAGCAAGGGCAGGGGGCCCACTGAAGCTTTCTTT
TRBV5-6	TRBD1	-	TRBJ2-4	15	CASSLGTGQGNIQYF	TGTGCCAGCAGCCTGGGCACCGGACAGGGAAACATTCAGTACTTC
TRBV7-8	-	-	TRBJ1-5	12	CASSRYNQPQHF	TGTGCCAGCAGCAGGTACAATCAGCCCCAGCATTTT
TRBV15	-	-	TRBJ2-5	14	CATSTPRGLLTQYF	TGTGCCACCAGCACCCCCAGGGGCCTCCTGACCCAGTACTTC
TRBV7-2	TRBD1	-	TRBJ1-2	14	CASSSGQGWGGYTF	TGTGCCAGCAGCTCGGGACAGGGGTGGGGAGGCTACACCTTC
TRBV5-5	-	-	TRBJ2-5	17	CASSLVGGGALKETQYF	TGTGCCAGCAGCTTGGTAGGAGGGGGCGCGTTGAAAGAGACCCAGTACTTC
TRBV11-1	-	-	TRBJ1-1	13	CASSLDRNTEAFF	TGTGCCAGCAGTTTAGACAGGAACACTGAAGCTTTCTTT
TRBV7-2	-	-	TRBJ2-3	13	CASSTSRADTQYF	TGTGCCAGCAGCACCTCCAGGGCAGATACGCAGTATTTT
TRBV7-9	-	-	TRBJ2-1	15	CASSLFPRLAGEQFF	TGTGCCAGCAGCTTATTCCCCCGGCTAGCAGGTGAGCAGTTCTTC
TRBV6-5	-	-	TRBJ1-1	14	CASSYPGRNTEAFF	TGTGCCAGCAGTTACCCCGGGAGGAACACTGAAGCTTTCTTT
TRBV6-2/TRBV6-3	TRBD1	once	TRBJ1-1	15	CASSWNTGGAAEAFF	TGTGCCAGCAGTTGGAACACAGGGGGCGCGGCTGAAGCTTTCTTT
TRBV4-1	TRBD1	once	TRBJ1-5	15	CASSQDFTGGQPQHF	TGCGCCAGCAGCCAAGATTTCACAGGGGGGCAGCCCCAGCATTTT
TRBV10-3	TRBD1	-	TRBJ1-2	14	CATSGTAPNYGYTF	TGTGCCACTTCCGGGACAGCGCCTAACTATGGCTACACCTTC
TRBV20-1	-	-	TRBJ2-3	15	CSASMAGDSTDTQYF	TGCAGTGCTAGTATGGCAGGGGATAGCACAGATACGCAGTATTTT
TRBV4-1	TRBD1	-	TRBJ2-2	18	CASSQDLGGTGRPGELFF	TGCGCCAGCAGCCAAGATCTGGGGGGGACAGGGCGCCCCGGGGAGCTGTTTTTT
TRBV6-5	TRBD1	-	TRBJ1-2	15	CASRRQGVGRDGYTF	TGTGCCAGCCGACGACAGGGGGTCGGTCGAGATGGCTACACCTTC
TRBV7-2	TRBD2	-	TRBJ2-7	15	CASSERGGRPYEQYF	TGTGCCAGCAGCGAGAGAGGCGGGAGACCCTACGAGCAGTACTTC
TRBV27	-	once	TRBJ1-2	16	CASSSAHYLDPYGYTF	TGTGCCAGCAGTTCTGCCCACTATCTAGATCCCTATGGCTACACCTTC
TRBV5-6	-	-	TRBJ1-2	16	CASSLEPQGGITGYTF	TGTGCCAGCAGCTTGGAACCACAAGGGGGGATCACAGGCTACACCTTC
TRBV27	-	-	TRBJ2-7	18	CASSPLPRTAGYTYEQYF	TGTGCCAGCAGTCCCCTTCCTCGGACTGCTGGTTACACCTACGAGCAGTACTTC
TRBV28	TRBD1	-	TRBJ1-2	16	CASSRTGTASNYGYTF	TGTGCCAGCAGTCGTACCGGGACAGCATCTAACTATGGCTACACCTTC
TRBV28	-	-	TRBJ1-5	14	CASRVTVTNQPQHF	TGTGCCAGCAGAGTGACAGTAACCAATCAGCCCCAGCATTTT
TRBV28	TRBD1	-	TRBJ2-7	15	CASSSPGQNIYEQYF	TGTGCCAGCAGTTCACCGGGACAGAATATATACGAGCAGTACTTC
TRBV6-5	TRBD1	-	TRBJ1-1	14	CASSRTPGGSEAFF	TGTGCCAGCAGCCGTACCCCAGGGGGCTCTGAAGCTTTCTTT